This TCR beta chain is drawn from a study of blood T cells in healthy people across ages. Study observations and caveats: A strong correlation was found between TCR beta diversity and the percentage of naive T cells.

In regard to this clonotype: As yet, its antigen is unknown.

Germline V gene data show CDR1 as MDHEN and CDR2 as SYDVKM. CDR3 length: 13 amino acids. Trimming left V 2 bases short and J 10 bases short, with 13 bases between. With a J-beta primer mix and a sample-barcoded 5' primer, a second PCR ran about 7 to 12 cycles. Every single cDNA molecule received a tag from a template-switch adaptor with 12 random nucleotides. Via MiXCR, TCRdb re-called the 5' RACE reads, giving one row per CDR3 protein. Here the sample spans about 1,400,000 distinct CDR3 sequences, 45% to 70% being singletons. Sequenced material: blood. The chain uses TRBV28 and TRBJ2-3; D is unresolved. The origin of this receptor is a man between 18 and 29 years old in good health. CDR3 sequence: CASSLTLVVAQYF. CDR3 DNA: TGTGCCAGCAGTTTAACGCTAGTAGTAGCGCAGTATTTT.